Following are 20 T cell receptor beta chains from one sample sequenced in a study of T cell responses to AZD1222 COVID-19 vaccine. Using immunoSEQ multiplex PCR, the repertoire was profiled, and TCRdb retains in-frame clones only, with some absent. The profile shows 90,000 to 120,000 clones, around 89% of them singletons. Sequenced material: peripheral blood, taken on day 0 of AZD1222 vaccination. These receptors were taken from an adult in good health.

The genes are TRBV6-5 and TRBJ1-3; D is uncertain. Germline assignment: CDR1 MNHEY and CDR2 SVGAGI. CDR3 size: 12 residues. V lost 6 bases to trimming and J lost 9 bases, with 12 bases between them. The CDR3 loop is CASSEDAITIYF. DNA of the CDR3: TGTGCCAGCAGCGAGGACGCAATCACCATATATTTT.

The chain carries TRBV6-5 and TRBJ2-7; D might be TRBD1 (6 bases). Germline lookup yields CDR1 MNHEY and CDR2 SVGAGI. The CDR3 contains 15 residues. V was clipped by 6 bases and J by 5 bases, with 20 bases between them. The CDR3 DNA reads as TGTGCCAGCAGGCACCGCAGGGGCCCTTTGAACGAGCAGTACTTC. Residues: CASRHRRGPLNEQYF.

The rearrangement uses TRBV11-3 and TRBJ2-3; maybe TRBD2 (7 bases). The CDR3 loop spans 16 amino acids. The germline CDR1 and CDR2 sequences are SGHNT and YENEEA. Deletions cut 5 bases from V and 3 bases from J, with 18 bases between. The CDR3 is CASSREWGGPTDTQYF. CDR3 DNA: TGTGCCAGCAGCCGGGAGTGGGGGGGCCCGACAGATACGCAGTATTTT.

The chain links TRBV9 to TRBJ1-4; D gene uncertain. Germline CDR1 SGDLS, CDR2 YYNGEE. V was cut by 0 bases and J by 6 bases, with 12 bases left in between. The CDR3 runs 15 residues. DNA for the CDR3: TGTGCCAGCAGCGTAGCTGGCGACGGCTATGAAAAACTGTTTTTT. It specifies CASSVAGDGYEKLFF.

The V gene is TRBV7-9, the J gene TRBJ2-7; the D gene is possibly TRBD2 (6 bases). Germline values: CDR1 SEHNR, CDR2 FQNEAQ (reference sequence). CDR3 length: 14 amino acids. V was cut by 5 bases and J by 3 bases, with 14 bases left in between. CDR3 DNA sequence: TGTGCCAGCAGCCCGCGGGACTTACTCTACGAGCAGTACTTC. This encodes CASSPRDLLYEQYF. Using reference TRBV7-9 and TRBJ2-7 for the parts outside the CDR3, the full variable domain is DTGVSQNPRHKITKRGQNVTFRCDPISEHNRLYWYRQTLGQGPEFLTYFQNEAQLEKSRLLSDRFSAERPKGSFSTLEIQRTEQGDSAMYLCASSPRDLLYEQYFGPGTRLTVT.

The rearrangement uses TRBV9 and TRBJ2-5, with TRBD1 matching 9 bases. Germline V gene lookup returns CDR1 SGDLS and CDR2 YYNGEE. Losses at the gene ends were 0 bases for V and 2 bases for J; bases not matched to a gene: 5. The CDR3 totals 16 residues. This CDR3 is CASSVDFDRGQETQYF. CDR3 DNA: TGTGCCAGCAGCGTAGACTTTGACAGGGGGCAAGAGACCCAGTACTTC.

This clone was seen more than once but under ten times. The rearrangement joins TRBV5-1 to TRBJ1-2; D is uncertain. Germline V gene sequence: CDR1 SGHRS, CDR2 YFSETQ. V was trimmed by 1 base and J by 4 bases, leaving 26 bases between them. The CDR3 is 19 amino acids. The CDR3 DNA reads TGCGCCAGCAGCTTGCAGTGGCGGGGAAGAAGTAGCCGGGCCTATGGCTACACCTTC. It codes for CASSLQWRGRSSRAYGYTF.

J is TRBJ1-4 and V is TRBV14; the match to TRBD1 covers 8 bases. The CDR3 consists of 16 residues. J was trimmed by 4 bases and V by 1 base; bases with no gene match: 5. Germline values: CDR1 SGHDN, CDR2 FVKESK. The CDR3 DNA follows: TGTGCCAGCAGCCAAGGTCGGGACAGGATTAATGAAAAACTGTTTTTT. Encoded protein: CASSQGRDRINEKLFF.

The gene calls are TRBV27 and TRBJ1-1, with D tentatively TRBD1 (5 bases). From germline, CDR1 is MNHEY and CDR2 SMNVEV (reference sequence). The CDR3 is 14 amino acids. Trimming took 3 bases from V and 4 from J, leaving 12 bases between them. CDR3 loop: CASSFWDQSTEAFF. CDR3 nucleotide sequence: TGTGCCAGCAGTTTTTGGGACCAGAGCACTGAAGCTTTCTTT.

This clone appeared once. One end of the junction does not line up with germline, which may come from a read error. The V gene is TRBV15, the J gene TRBJ2-5, with D possibly matching TRBD1 (7 bases). CDR1 and CDR2 (germline): LNHNV, YYDKDF (reference sequence). This CDR3 region has 17 residues. CDR3 loop: CATSRAWGGQVEEIQYF. The CDR3, as DNA: TGTGCCACCAGCAGAGCTTGGGGAGGACAGGTTGAGGAGATCCAGTACTTC.

The chain carries TRBV6-5 and TRBJ2-3, with D uncertain. The V end was cut by 6 bases, the J end by 1 base, with 8 bases between. CDR3 length equals 13 residues. Germline assignment: CDR1 MNHEY and CDR2 SVGAGI. The CDR3 here is CASSSGGTDTQYF. The CDR3 DNA is TGTGCCAGCAGCTCCGGCGGCACAGATACGCAGTATTTT.

V gene TRBV3-1 (or the pseudogene TRBV3-2) combines with J gene TRBJ2-3; D is undetermined. CDR1 and CDR2 from the germline V gene are LGHDT and YNNKEL (reference sequence). The V and J ends lost 8 bases and 6 bases respectively, with 12 bases between them. CDR3 size: 12 residues. The CDR3, as DNA: TGTGCCAGCGGAACTTACGGCGATACGCAGTATTTT. This gives the protein CASGTYGDTQYF.

CDR3 DNA: TGTGCCAGCTCACCCACCCGGAGGGTATGGACTGAAGCTTTCTTT. This sequence encodes CASSPTRRVWTEAFF. The rearrangement uses TRBV18 and TRBJ1-1; D not certain. Trimming took off 3 bases at V and 5 bases at J, with 16 bases between the two ends. This CDR3 is 15 amino acids long. The germline CDR1 and CDR2 sequences are KGHSH and LQKENI. Together with reference TRBV18 and TRBJ1-1, the CDR3 gives the full variable domain: NAGVMQNPRHLVRRRGQEARLRCSPMKGHSHVYWYRQLPEEGLKFMVYLQKENIIDESGMPKERFSAEFPKEGPSILRIQQVVRGDSAAYFCASSPTRRVWTEAFFGQGTRLTVV.

V gene TRBV27 combines with J gene TRBJ2-7; D might be TRBD1 (6 bases). The germline V gene has CDR1 MNHEY and CDR2 SMNVEV (reference sequence). V shed 6 bases and J shed 3 bases, with 15 bases lying between them. The CDR3 contains 14 residues. The CDR3 nucleotides are TGTGCCAGCAGCTCACAGGGTGACGGCTACGAGCAGTACTTC. Its translation is CASSSQGDGYEQYF.

This clone has only a few counts. The rearrangement uses TRBV6-6 and TRBJ1-6; no clear D. Germline-derived CDR1 and CDR2 are MNHNY and SVGAGI (reference sequence). With 2 bases removed from V and 9 bases from J, the gap between germline ends came to 14 bases. This CDR3 is 15 amino acids long. The CDR3 DNA is TGTGCCAGCAGTTACCTAGATGGGATTGTTTCACCCCTCCACTTT. This sequence encodes CASSYLDGIVSPLHF.

The V call is TRBV5-1, the J call TRBJ2-5, with a weak D call TRBD2 (8 bases). The CDR3 runs to 15 residues. The V end lost 4 bases, the J end lost 10 bases, and 23 bases lay between the germline ends. Germline V gives CDR1 SGHRS, CDR2 YFSETQ. The CDR3 DNA follows: TGCGCCAGCAGCCCCACGCCGACAGGGCGGGAGGTCCAGTACTTC. It specifies CASSPTPTGREVQYF.

V and J are TRBV5-5 and TRBJ2-3, with 8 bases aligning to TRBD1. V gave up 4 bases and J gave up 0 bases; unmatched junction bases: 7. The CDR3 length is 16 residues. Germline-derived CDR1 and CDR2 are SGHKS and YYEKEE (reference sequence). In DNA form, the CDR3 reads TGTGCCAGCAGCCTTAGACAGGGGTCGAGCACAGATACGCAGTATTTT. Translating gives CASSLRQGSSTDTQYF.

V is TRBV5-1 and J is TRBJ2-3, with a possible D match to TRBD2 (5 bases). V shed 5 bases and J shed 8 bases, with 18 bases lying between them. The CDR3 extends over 14 amino acids. The germline V gene has CDR1 SGHRS and CDR2 YFSETQ. The CDR3 loop reads CASRFEDFVGTQYF. The DNA of the CDR3 is TGCGCCAGCAGATTTGAGGACTTTGTTGGTACGCAGTATTTT.

V gene TRBV11-3 combines with J gene TRBJ2-1; D call uncertain. The CDR3 covers 13 residues. Per the germline V gene, CDR1 is SGHNT and CDR2 is YENEEA. Trimming shortened V by 5 bases and J by 4 bases, and 9 bases separated the two germline ends. The CDR3 region is CASSNGPYNEQFF. The CDR3 coding sequence is TGTGCCAGCAGCAACGGGCCTTACAATGAGCAGTTCTTC. Looking up the rest from reference TRBV11-3 and TRBJ2-1 gives the full variable domain: EAGVVQSPRYKIIEKKQPVAFWCNPISGHNTLYWYLQNLGQGPELLIRYENEEAVDDSQLPKDRFSAERLKGVDSTLKIQPAELGDSAVYLCASSNGPYNEQFFGPGTRLTVL.

V and J are TRBV11-3 and TRBJ2-2; D not certain. The germline V gene has CDR1 SGHNT and CDR2 YENEEA. The CDR3 spans 15 residues. The V end was cut by 1 base, the J end by 6 bases, with 12 bases between. The CDR3 is CASSLAGGSSGELFF. The CDR3 DNA reads TGTGCCAGCAGCTTAGCTGGCGGAAGTTCCGGGGAGCTGTTTTTT. The full variable domain, with the rest looked up from reference TRBV11-3 and TRBJ2-2, is EAGVVQSPRYKIIEKKQPVAFWCNPISGHNTLYWYLQNLGQGPELLIRYENEEAVDDSQLPKDRFSAERLKGVDSTLKIQPAELGDSAVYLCASSLAGGSSGELFFGEGSRLTVL.